The entry below gives a single TCR beta chain sequence along with its context. Its antigen is unknown. The record has no base qualities; no much larger clone is one base away. The time point tag for this specimen amounts to: at surgical resection after neoadjuvant nivolumab +/- ipilimumab. Samples were obtained from the phase 2 randomized NEOSTAR trial, in which neoadjuvant nivolumab or nivolumab plus ipilimumab followed by surgery was tested in operable NSCLC. V is clipped by 5 bases and J by 3 bases, and the sequence between their germline boundaries is 15 bases long. CDR1 and CDR2 were assigned from the germline V gene as SGHRS and YFSETQ. Inclusive of the bounding cysteine and phenylalanine, the CDR3 is 14 residues long. This entry keeps only the CDR3 DNA: 42 bases, framed from base 1. Library preparation was by the immunoSEQ multiplex PCR assay. In the paper's pipeline: Richness and clonality were used to summarize the repertoires, and clones that significantly expanded or contracted between pre- and post-therapy samples were identified. What TCRdb holds here is the immuneACCESS table cut down to in-frame rearrangements. Part of the clones is not present; checked against another copy, under half of the missing clones reflect an unresolved V gene, and the others are unexplained. The V and J calls and the clone size are those of that table, but D and trimming were determined from the DNA. The sample yields about 9,000 clones; about 80% were counted once. The biggest ten clones account for 6.5% to 9.5% of the sample.

The sample originates from a study of neoadjuvant nivolumab and ipilimumab in lung cancer (dated by TCRdb to 2018 to 2021). At the level of the whole study: In the NEOSTAR trial, nivolumab was administered intravenously at 3 mg/kg on days 1, 15 and 29, and the combination arm also received ipilimumab 1 mg/kg on day 1 only. For each study arm, the primary endpoint of the trial was the rate of major pathologic response (MPR) in the intention-to-treat population. Of the approximately 44 patients with operable NSCLC treated in the trial, roughly 23 were randomized to nivolumab monotherapy and some 21 to nivolumab plus ipilimumab. TCR repertoires were compared between pretherapy (baseline) peripheral blood and tumors resected at surgery after neoadjuvant immune checkpoint blockade. Seven patients had matched pretherapy and resected tumor pairs analyzed, with four treated with nivolumab and three with nivolumab plus ipilimumab.

Summary of the overall study and its limitations: TCR richness and clonality were greater in resected tumors than in tumor-adjacent uninvolved lung, and increases were seen in more dual-therapy-treated tumors. A small number of samples was subjected to TCR sequencing. No significant correlation was found between TCR clonality and pathologic tumor regression, and only one major-pathologic-response sample was available for the clonality analysis. TCR richness in pretherapy blood showed a positive correlation with richness in tumors resected after neoadjuvant therapy (Spearman R ≈ 0.81). From pretherapy to surgery, tumor T-cell richness and clonality went up in three of three dual-therapy tumors, versus only two of four nivolumab-treated tumors.

The rearrangement combines TRBV5-1 with TRBJ2-7; TRBD1 is a possible D gene, resting on 6 matching bases. Sequencing was performed on tumor tissue, taken after neoadjuvant nivolumab, alone or with ipilimumab, at or shortly before surgery. The clonotype was recovered from an adult with non-small cell lung cancer. The sequenced DNA is TGCGCCAGCAGATTATTGACAGGACTCTACGAGCAGTACTTC. This is translated as CASRLLTGLYEQYF.